This TCR beta chain was observed in a study of T cell clonality in common variable immunodeficiency. The study, taken as a whole, reports: Authors noted CVID clonality's cause needs subpopulation repertoire sequencing. CVID subjects showed higher TCRbeta clonality than healthy controls. Common variable immunodeficiency TCR beta sequences reportedly had fewer deletions and N-nucleotide insertions.

This clone was seen only a few times. Its antigen is still unknown. The read comes to an end 3 residues before the CDR3 does, leaving the germline J gene to fill in the end. Profiled with immunoSEQ multiplex PCR; TCRdb holds only in-frame clones, not every one. This sample has 9,500 to 15,000 clones, each found more than once. Patients had low serum IgG, IgA and/or IgM and specific antibody deficiency. The CDR3 is 13 amino acids. Germline values: CDR1 SNHLY, CDR2 FYNNEI. The chain is built from TRBV2 and TRBJ1-2; a possible D gene is TRBD1 (6 bases). The sequencing sample was made of peripheral blood mononuclear cells. The clonotype comes from a human donor with common variable immunodeficiency. The part of the CDR3 DNA that was read is TGTGCCACAACTGGAATAGGGGGTGAAGGC. Amino acids: CATTGIGGEG. The complete CDR3 reads CATTGIGGEGYTF.